The 21 T cell receptor beta chains below come from one sample, sequenced in a study of identical twins. TCRdb re-called the 5' RACE reads with MiXCR, one entry per CDR3 protein. The table has hundreds of thousands of distinct CDR3 sequences, 8.6% seen once. Another study also made use of these data, one on yellow fever vaccine responses in identical twins.

The specimen was PBMCs. These receptor sequences come from a woman aged 18-29 years in good health.

This clonotype occurred a few times. This chain links TRBV4-3 with TRBJ2-1; tentative D call: TRBD1 (5 bases). With 7 bases removed from V and 9 bases from J, the gap between germline ends came to 10 bases. CDR3 length: 11 amino acids. Germline V gene sequence: CDR1 LGHNA, CDR2 YSLEER. This chain's CDR3 is CASKGWGEQFF. The CDR3 nucleotides are TGCGCCAGCAAGGGGTGGGGTGAGCAGTTCTTC.

Only a few counts were recorded for this clonotype. This sequence joins TRBV28 and TRBJ2-7; D is ambiguous. The V end lost 2 bases, the J end lost 1 base, and 9 bases lay between the germline ends. The length of the CDR3 is 14 residues. Germline CDR1 is MDHEN and CDR2 is SYDVKM. The CDR3 DNA sequence: TGTGCCAGCAGTTTAAGGCAATTTTCCTACGAGCAGTACTTC. This codes for CASSLRQFSYEQYF.

This clonotype turned up a few times. This rearrangement joins TRBV14 to TRBJ2-7; 7 nucleotides align to TRBD2. J was trimmed by 3 bases and V by 9 bases; bases with no gene match: 14. Germline V lookup: CDR1 SGHDN, CDR2 FVKESK. This CDR3 spans 15 amino acids. As DNA, the CDR3 is TGTGCCAGATGGATCCGGAGGGAGGGCCACTACGAGCAGTACTTC. It codes for CARWIRREGHYEQYF.

Many counts were recorded for this clonotype. This rearrangement joins TRBV5-6 to TRBJ1-6; D is ambiguous. Germline V gene sequence: CDR1 SGHDT, CDR2 YYEEEE. The length of the CDR3 is 16 residues. The V end lost 2 bases, the J end lost 0 bases, and 9 bases lay between the germline ends. This CDR3 reads CASSFGRSSYNSPLHF. Here the CDR3 DNA reads TGTGCCAGCAGCTTTGGACGGAGCTCCTATAATTCACCCCTCCACTTT.

This clonotype has only a few counts. The chain has TRBV30 and TRBJ2-7; 7 bases match TRBD1. Trimming took 1 base from V and 5 from J; bases not matched to a gene: 2. The CDR3 is made up of 12 amino acids. Germline V gene data show CDR1 as GTSNPN and CDR2 as SVGIG (reference sequence). Here the CDR3 reads CAWSDRGNEQYF. For the CDR3, the DNA is TGTGCCTGGAGTGACAGGGGCAACGAGCAGTACTTC. Full variable domain (outside the CDR3, taken from reference TRBV30 and TRBJ2-7): SQTIHQWPATLVQPVGSPLSLECTVEGTSNPNLYWYRQAAGRGLQLLFYSVGIGQISSEVPQNLSASRPQDRQFILSSKKLLLSDSGFYLCAWSDRGNEQYFGPGTRLTVT.

This clonotype showed up just a few times. In DNA, the CDR3 is TGCGCCAGCAGCCAACTGGTCCAAGGCAACATTCAGTACTTC. Translated: CASSQLVQGNIQYF. V usage is TRBV4-3 and J usage is TRBJ2-4; D remains ambiguous. CDR1 LGHNA and CDR2 YSLEER come from the germline V gene. Trimming removed 2 bases from V and 7 bases from J, with 12 bases in between. This CDR3 comprises 14 residues.

The CDR3 protein is CASSFRLAGTDTQYF. CDR3 DNA: TGTGCCAGCAGTTTCCGACTAGCGGGTACAGATACGCAGTATTTT. The chain is built from TRBV28 and TRBJ2-3; TRBD2 matches 10 bases. The CDR3 runs 15 residues. Germline V gene data show CDR1 as MDHEN and CDR2 as SYDVKM. V was clipped by 3 bases and J by 3 bases; unmatched bases: 3. Supplemented by reference TRBV28 and TRBJ2-3, the full variable domain reads DVKVTQSSRYLVKRTGEKVFLECVQDMDHENMFWYRQDPGLGLRLIYFSYDVKMKEKGDIPEGYSVSREKKERFSLILESASTNQTSMYLCASSFRLAGTDTQYFGPGTRLTVL.

The CDR3 bases are TGTGCCAGCAGCTTCGGAGGAATGGAGGGGAGACAGTACTTC. The encoded protein is CASSFGGMEGRQYF. The chain joins TRBV6-2 or TRBV6-3 to TRBJ2-7, with D perhaps TRBD2 (6 bases). There are 14 residues in the CDR3. Germline CDR1 is MNHEY and CDR2 is SVGEGT. Trimming took off 6 bases at V and 10 bases at J, with 22 bases between the two ends.

The chain recombines TRBV11-2 with TRBJ2-3; 9 bases are a match to TRBD2. The J segment lost 0 bases and the V segment lost 1 base, leaving 5 bases of the junction unmatched. The CDR3 extends over 17 amino acids. The germline V gene encodes CDR1 SGHAT and CDR2 FQNNGV. In nucleotides, the CDR3 is TGTGCCAGCAGCTTAGTAGGCGGGAGGGGTAGCACAGATACGCAGTATTTT. The encoded protein is CASSLVGGRGSTDTQYF. The variable domain in full, with the rest retrieved from reference TRBV11-2 and TRBJ2-3, is EAGVAQSPRYKIIEKRQSVAFWCNPISGHATLYWYQQILGQGPKLLIQFQNNGVVDDSQLPKDRFSAERLKGVDSTLKIQPAKLEDSAVYLCASSLVGGRGSTDTQYFGPGTRLTVL.

This clonotype appeared a few times. The J gene is TRBJ2-6, the V gene TRBV5-1; 7 bases align to TRBD1. CDR1 is SGHRS, CDR2 YFSETQ, per germline. V lost 3 bases to trimming and J lost 2 bases; unmatched junction nucleotides: 5. The CDR3 length is 16 residues. CDR3 protein: CASSSNTGAGANVLTF. CDR3 nucleotide sequence: TGCGCCAGCAGCTCAAATACAGGGGCTGGGGCCAACGTCCTGACTTTC.

The chain employs TRBV28 and TRBJ2-7; 7 nucleotides align to TRBD2. Germline V gene sequence: CDR1 MDHEN, CDR2 SYDVKM. The CDR3 sequence is 15 residues long. Germline trimming cut 5 bases from V and 2 bases from J; bases unmatched to any gene: 9. CDR3 DNA: TGTGCCAGCAGTCCACAAGGGACTATAACCTACGAGCAGTACTTC. It codes for CASSPQGTITYEQYF.

V usage is TRBV4-1 and J usage is TRBJ1-4; D possibly corresponds to TRBD1 (5 bases). This CDR3 is 15 amino acids long. V lost 2 bases, J lost 2 bases, and 9 bases lay in between. Germline CDR1 reads MGHRA; CDR2 reads YSYEKL. The DNA of the CDR3 is TGCGCCAGCAGCCAATTATGGGGGACTAATGAAAAACTGTTTTTT. Its translation: CASSQLWGTNEKLFF.

Regarding this clonotype: With a much larger clone just one base away, this may be a read error. The J gene is TRBJ1-1, the V gene TRBV6-1; no reliable D call. Trimming left V 6 bases short and J 1 base short, with 9 bases between. Germline V gene sequence: CDR1 MNHNS, CDR2 SASEGT. CDR3 length: 13 residues. CDR3 loop: CASSRTKNTEAFF. In nucleotides, the CDR3 is TGTGCCAGCAGCCGTACCAAGAACACTGAAGCTTTCTTT.

J is TRBJ2-3 and V is TRBV12-3 or TRBV12-4, with 7 bases fitting TRBD2. The CDR3 sequence is 17 residues long. The ends lost 2 bases at V and 4 bases at J; junction bases unmatched: 12. CDR3 protein: CASSLILGGTSADTQYF. The CDR3 nucleotides read TGTGCCAGCAGTTTAATCCTGGGGGGAACTAGCGCAGATACGCAGTATTTT.

In its sample, this clonotype was seen a few times. The V and J genes are TRBV10-3 and TRBJ2-2; 8 bases match TRBD2. Unmatched junction bases numbered 10, after V lost 8 bases and J lost 2 bases. Germline V gene data show CDR1 as ENHRY and CDR2 as SYGVKD. This CDR3 has 16 amino acids. The CDR3, as DNA: TGTGCCATCCAATCTATACTAGCGGAAAACACCGGGGAGCTGTTTTTT. It translates to CAIQSILAENTGELFF.

The chain has TRBV3-1 and TRBJ2-2; a possible D gene is TRBD2 (6 bases). V lost 1 base, J lost 5 bases, and 14 bases lay in between. Germline V gene data show CDR1 as LGHDT and CDR2 as YNNKEL (reference sequence). The CDR3 has 16 amino acids. The CDR3 DNA reads as TGTGCCAGCAGCCAAGCCAAAGGGACTCTTACCGGGGAGCTGTTTTTT. It encodes CASSQAKGTLTGELFF.

This clonotype was detected only a few times. V usage is TRBV7-9 and J usage is TRBJ2-5; D perhaps matches TRBD1 (6 bases). V lost 4 bases to trimming and J lost 3 bases, with 18 bases between them. The CDR3 loop spans 16 amino acids. Germline V gene lookup returns CDR1 SEHNR and CDR2 FQNEAQ (reference sequence). In DNA, the CDR3 is TGTGCCAGCAGCTCCGGACTTGGGGGACAAAAAGAGACCCAGTACTTC. Its translation: CASSSGLGGQKETQYF.

This clonotype has ten or more counts. The gene calls are TRBV5-1 and TRBJ2-2, with D perhaps TRBD2 (5 bases). Germline CDR1 SGHRS, CDR2 YFSETQ. Trimming removed 3 bases at V and 4 bases at J, with 16 bases between. The CDR3 has 16 residues. As DNA, the CDR3 is TGCGCCAGCAGCTCCGGACTGGAGTGGGGCACCGGGGAGCTGTTTTTT. Translated: CASSSGLEWGTGELFF. The entire variable domain, with the rest obtained from reference TRBV5-1 and TRBJ2-2, is as follows: KAGVTQTPRYLIKTRGQQVTLSCSPISGHRSVSWYQQTPGQGLQFLFEYFSETQRNKGNFPGRFSGRQFSNSRSEMNVSTLELGDSALYLCASSSGLEWGTGELFFGEGSRLTVL.

The gene calls are TRBV12-5 and TRBJ2-5, with D unresolved. The ends were cut back, 1 base at V and 5 bases at J, with 11 bases in the middle. Per germline, CDR1 LGHNT and CDR2 FRNRAP. The CDR3 spans 14 residues. The DNA of the CDR3 is TGTGCTAGTGGTTTGGCAGGCGGTTGGGAGACCCAGTACTTC. This gives the protein CASGLAGGWETQYF.

This clonotype was recorded many times. V and J are TRBV16 and TRBJ2-7; tentatively, D is TRBD1 or TRBD2 (5 bases each). Between the trimmed V and J ends, which lost 0 bases and 4 bases, there was a span of 19 bases. Per the germline V gene, CDR1 is KGHSY and CDR2 is FQNENV. This CDR3 has 17 amino acids. CDR3 in DNA: TGTGCCAGCAGCCAATCGATAGGGGAAGCCACGGGGTACGAGCAGTACTTC. The encoded protein is CASSQSIGEATGYEQYF. Full variable domain (outside the CDR3, taken from reference TRBV16 and TRBJ2-7): GEEVAQTPKHLVRGEGQKAKLYCAPIKGHSYVFWYQQVLKNEFKFLISFQNENVFDETGMPKERFSAKCLPNSPCSLEIQATKLEDSAVYFCASSQSIGEATGYEQYFGPGTRLTVT.

The chain employs TRBV6-5 and TRBJ2-2; 12 positions match TRBD1. The CDR3 totals 15 residues. Germline V gene lookup returns CDR1 MNHEY and CDR2 SVGAGI. The V gene end was trimmed by 7 bases and the J gene end by 13 bases; junction bases not matched to a gene: 13. The CDR3 reads CASTSGTGGASGLFF. For the CDR3, the DNA is TGTGCCAGCACTTCCGGGACAGGGGGCGCGAGTGGGCTGTTTTTT.